The clone carrying this T cell receptor beta chain was counted between two and nine times. This specimen comes from a study of blood T cell repertoires in COVID-19. Study-wide context: Acute-phase and convalescent COVID-19 samples originated in the United States, Italy and Spain. The analysed material was cDNA or gDNA that came from T cells, B-cell-depleted T cells, or PBMCs.

In the source study's methods: The assay estimated nucleated cells by amplifying reference gene primers. Data came from immunoSEQ multiplex PCR; TCRdb stores just in-frame clones and leaves some out. Clone size and V and J calls were adopted from that table, with D and trimming inferred from the DNA. The data contain about 33,000 clones, 88% of them singletons. The germline V gene has CDR1 MNHNS and CDR2 SASEGT. Trimming took 2 bases from V and 3 from J, leaving 14 bases between them. The CDR3 contains 15 residues. The V call is TRBV6-1, the J call TRBJ2-7, with D possibly matching TRBD1 (5 bases). This TCR came from a human donor in a cohort sampled during active COVID-19. Sequencing used peripheral blood. CDR3 amino acids: CASSELAGSIYEQYF. The CDR3 DNA reads as TGTGCCAGCAGTGAATTGGCAGGGTCTATCTACGAGCAGTACTTC.